Listed here are 21 T cell receptor beta chains from one sample, sequenced in a study of blood T cell repertoires in COVID-19. Assay: immunoSEQ multiplex PCR; the TCRdb copy retains only in-frame clones and omits some. The sample has fewer than 150,000 clones, about 86% seen once. Sequencing input: peripheral blood. These receptors originate from a woman aged 40-49 years with acute or convalescent COVID-19.

The chain carries TRBV10-3 and TRBJ2-7, with D hard to call. V was cut by 0 bases and J by 0 bases, with 12 bases left in between. The CDR3 loop spans 16 amino acids. CDR1 is ENHRY and CDR2 is SYGVKD in the germline V gene. CDR3 residues: CAISESEDLSSYEQYF. CDR3 coding DNA: TGTGCCATCAGTGAGTCTGAGGATTTATCCTCCTACGAGCAGTACTTC.

This rearrangement joins TRBV7-9 to TRBJ1-4, with D maybe TRBD1 (6 bases). The CDR3 is 15 amino acids. Looked up from germline, CDR1 is SEHNR and CDR2 is FQNEAQ (reference sequence). V lost 3 bases and J lost 0, with 8 bases in between. CDR3 nucleotides: TGTGCCAGCAGCTTCGGACAGACAACTAATGAAAAACTGTTTTTT. As protein: CASSFGQTTNEKLFF.

This clone has a single count. The chain recombines TRBV4-2 with TRBJ2-3, with 8 bases matching TRBD1. V gave up 1 base and J gave up 3 bases; unmatched junction bases: 6. Germline V gene lookup returns CDR1 LGHNA and CDR2 YNFKEQ. CDR3 length: 16 amino acids. The CDR3 reads CASSQVGTGGTDTQYF. CDR3 sequence (DNA): TGTGCCAGCAGCCAAGTGGGGACAGGTGGTACAGATACGCAGTATTTT.

V usage is TRBV5-6 and J usage is TRBJ2-5; D might be TRBD2 (6 bases). The CDR3 runs 15 residues. Trimming left V 4 bases short and J 1 base short, with 14 bases between. CDR1 is SGHDT and CDR2 is YYEEEE in the germline V gene. Here the CDR3 DNA reads TGTGCCAGCAGCCTGTTCGGGAGAACCCAAGAGACCCAGTACTTC. This encodes CASSLFGRTQETQYF.

The genes are TRBV28 and TRBJ1-4; the D gene is possibly TRBD1 (6 bases). The V gene lost 9 bases and the J gene lost 4 bases, with 15 bases spanning the gap. CDR1 and CDR2 from the germline V gene are MDHEN and SYDVKM. This CDR3 is built from 14 residues. In DNA form, the CDR3 reads TGTGCCAGTCGAGACAGGCTCTATAATGAAAAACTGTTTTTT. Translation gives CASRDRLYNEKLFF.

CDR3 loop: CASSSLQGIGTEAFF. The CDR3, as DNA: TGTGCCAGCAGTTCCCTACAGGGGATTGGCACTGAAGCTTTCTTT. The rearrangement links TRBV27 to TRBJ1-1; 7 bases agree with TRBD1. Germline CDR1 MNHEY, CDR2 SMNVEV (reference sequence). Germline trimming cut 4 bases from V and 4 bases from J; bases unmatched to any gene: 9. There are 15 residues in the CDR3.

The rearrangement joins TRBV6-5 to TRBJ1-2, with 7 bases lining up with TRBD1. Germline-derived CDR1 and CDR2 are MNHEY and SVGAGI. This CDR3 is 13 amino acids long. V shed 5 bases and J 4 bases; nucleotides not matched to a gene: 4. The CDR3 coding sequence is TGTGCCAGCAGTCCAGGGACAGTCTATGGCTACACCTTC. As protein: CASSPGTVYGYTF.

A few counts support this clone. The J gene is TRBJ2-7, the V gene TRBV3-1 (or the pseudogene TRBV3-2), with a tentative D call TRBD2 (5 bases). V was shortened by 0 bases and J by 10 bases, with 16 bases between the two germline ends. Germline CDR1 and CDR2: LGHDT and YNNKEL (reference sequence). The CDR3 is 14 residues long. The CDR3 DNA reads TGTGCCAGCAGCCAAGATCACAGCGGCTGGGGTCAGTACTTC. Protein product: CASSQDHSGWGQYF.

This chain joins TRBV6-6 and TRBJ1-2; 9 positions match TRBD1. V gave up 5 bases and J gave up 6 bases; unmatched junction bases: 10. Per germline, CDR1 MNHNY and CDR2 SVGAGI (reference sequence). This CDR3 comprises 15 residues. Here the CDR3 DNA reads TGTGCCAGCAGTATGGGGGACAGGGAGAGAAATGGCTACACCTTC. Its protein is CASSMGDRERNGYTF.

A single count supports this clone. The CDR3 nucleotides read TGCGCCAGCTCGGGGGGGACAGCGAGCGAAAAACTGTTTTTT. It is translated as CASSGGTASEKLFF. The J gene is TRBJ1-4, the V gene TRBV4-1, with TRBD1 identical over 7 bases. V lost 8 bases and J lost 8; bases outside the gene matches: 11. CDR3 length equals 14 residues. Germline CDR1 is MGHRA and CDR2 is YSYEKL.

The chain joins TRBV6-2 or TRBV6-3 to TRBJ2-7; D might be TRBD2 (5 bases). The V gene lost 6 bases and the J gene lost 5 bases, with 14 bases spanning the gap. The CDR3 is made up of 13 amino acids. From germline, CDR1 is MNHEY and CDR2 SVGEGT. The CDR3 DNA is TGTGCCAGCAGCCTAGCCACCGGAGACGAGCAGTACTTC. Translation gives CASSLATGDEQYF.

The chain combines TRBV6-5 with TRBJ1-4; D is unresolved. Germline loops: CDR1 MNHEY, CDR2 SVGAGI. Trimming took 10 bases from V and 8 from J, leaving 20 bases between them. The CDR3 has 14 amino acids. This chain's CDR3 is CATKVGINSEKLFF. The DNA of the CDR3 is TGTGCCACCAAGGTCGGGATTAACTCGGAAAAACTGTTTTTT.

This chain connects TRBV11-3 to TRBJ1-1; TRBD1 aligns across 7 bases. The CDR3 extends over 14 amino acids. The V and J ends lost 5 bases and 1 base, in that order; junction bases with no gene match: 4. From germline, CDR1 is SGHNT and CDR2 YENEEA. The CDR3 sequence is CASSPGTANTEAFF. Written as DNA, the CDR3 is TGTGCCAGCAGCCCCGGGACAGCGAACACTGAAGCTTTCTTT.

V and J are TRBV29-1 and TRBJ2-1; TRBD1 is a possible D gene (6 bases). Trimming removed 2 bases at V and 6 bases at J, with 14 bases between. The length of the CDR3 is 14 residues. Germline CDR1 SQVTM, CDR2 ANQGSEA. CDR3 sequence (DNA): TGCAGCGTTGAAAAGGGGGACGGTGTCAATGAGCAGTTCTTC. It encodes CSVEKGDGVNEQFF.

This rearrangement joins TRBV5-1 to TRBJ1-2, with a tentative D call TRBD1 (6 bases). Germline values: CDR1 SGHRS, CDR2 YFSETQ. There are 15 residues in the CDR3. V dropped 4 bases and J dropped 5 bases, with 18 bases sitting between them. CDR3 region: CASSGPGQGWYGYTF. CDR3 coding DNA: TGCGCCAGCAGCGGGCCGGGACAAGGCTGGTATGGCTACACCTTC.

The chain recombines TRBV5-4 with TRBJ2-7; weak D call: TRBD1 (5 bases). Between the trimmed V and J ends, which lost 0 bases and 4 bases, there was a span of 8 bases. The CDR3 sequence is 13 residues long. Germline V lookup: CDR1 SGHNT, CDR2 YYREEE (reference sequence). CDR3 residues: CASSLVQGYEQYF. DNA for the CDR3: TGTGCCAGCAGCTTGGTCCAGGGTTACGAGCAGTACTTC.

This clone has only one observation. The J gene is TRBJ1-3, the V gene TRBV27; D perhaps matches TRBD1 (6 bases). Trimming took 5 bases from V and 0 from J, leaving 17 bases between them. The length of the CDR3 is 17 residues. Germline CDR1 is MNHEY and CDR2 is SMNVEV (reference sequence). The CDR3 nucleotides read TGTGCCAGCAGTCCGTCGACAGGCCATAGCTCTGGAAACACCATATATTTT. It codes for CASSPSTGHSSGNTIYF.

J is TRBJ2-4 and V is TRBV15; possibly TRBD1 for D (6 bases). CDR3 length: 16 residues. V dropped 5 bases and J dropped 0 bases, with 14 bases sitting between them. Per germline, CDR1 LNHNV and CDR2 YYDKDF (reference sequence). CDR3 amino acids: CATSGPHRVAKNIQYF. CDR3 nucleotides: TGTGCCACCAGCGGGCCACACAGGGTAGCCAAAAACATTCAGTACTTC. Full variable domain (remainder filled in from reference TRBV15 and TRBJ2-4): DAMVIQNPRYQVTQFGKPVTLSCSQTLNHNVMYWYQQKSSQAPKLLFHYYDKDFNNEADTPDNFQSRRPNTSFCFLDIRSPGLGDTAMYLCATSGPHRVAKNIQYFGAGTRLSVL.

The chain recombines TRBV5-6 with TRBJ1-2; 7 bases match TRBD1. The CDR3 covers 14 residues. Germline V lookup: CDR1 SGHDT, CDR2 YYEEEE. The trim removed 4 bases at V and 2 bases at J, leaving 5 bases unmatched. Here the CDR3 reads CASSPGQDNYGYTF. The DNA of the CDR3 is TGTGCCAGCAGCCCTGGACAGGACAACTATGGCTACACCTTC. The variable domain in full, completed from reference TRBV5-6 and TRBJ1-2, reads DAGVTQSPTHLIKTRGQQVTLRCSPKSGHDTVSWYQQALGQGPQFIFQYYEEEERQRGNFPDRFSGHQFPNYSSELNVNALLLGDSALYLCASSPGQDNYGYTFGSGTRLTVV.

CDR3 region: CASSLDGQGKETQYF. As DNA, the CDR3 is TGCGCCAGCAGCTTGGACGGACAGGGAAAAGAGACCCAGTACTTC. V usage is TRBV5-1 and J usage is TRBJ2-5, with TRBD1 identical over 8 bases. V lost 0 bases, J lost 3 bases, and 4 bases stayed unmatched. Germline V CDR1 and CDR2: SGHRS, YFSETQ. This CDR3 has 15 residues.

The V and J genes are TRBV12-5 and TRBJ2-2; TRBD1 matches 9 bases. Per the germline V gene, CDR1 is LGHNT and CDR2 is FRNRAP. J was trimmed by 3 bases and V by 8 bases; bases with no gene match: 4. The CDR3 length is 14 residues. The CDR3 region is CASLRDRDTGELFF. CDR3 DNA: TGTGCTAGTCTCCGGGACAGGGACACCGGGGAGCTGTTTTTT.